This T cell receptor beta chain was found in a study of control samples from healthy donors and cancer patients. Sequenced by immunoSEQ multiplex PCR; TCRdb stores in-frame clones only, minus some. Among 20,000 to 30,000 clones listed, about 81% were seen once. The ends were cut back, 3 bases at V and 0 bases at J, with 11 bases in the middle. Germline-derived CDR1 and CDR2 are ENHRY and SYGVKD. The CDR3 loop spans 16 amino acids. Specimen: PBMCs. The origin of this receptor is a man aged 60-69 years with colorectal cancer. The chain combines TRBV10-3 with TRBJ2-2, with no clear D. Here the CDR3 reads CAISERSTTNTGELFF. The CDR3 nucleotides read TGTGCCATCAGTGAAAGGTCGACGACGAACACCGGGGAGCTGTTTTTT.